This T cell receptor beta chain stems from a study of T cell responses to AZD1222 COVID-19 vaccine. Whole-study findings and limits: Every sample of the repertoires postdated the peak T cell response.

Between the trimmed V and J ends, which lost 2 bases and 9 bases, there was a span of 10 bases. Germline lookup yields CDR1 LNHNV and CDR2 YYDKDF (reference sequence). The CDR3 runs 13 residues. The table lists this clone with a few counts. Its target is not known. Some clones are missing from TCRdb's copy, which holds only in-frame ones; the method was immunoSEQ multiplex PCR. The repertoire includes about 130,000 clones, 85% of them detected once, and about 4.4% sits in the top ten. Source: peripheral blood, taken 28 days after the second AZD1222 dose. This sequence was found in an adult who received the AZD1222 COVID-19 vaccine. The chain combines TRBV15 with TRBJ2-2; no definite D call. Here the CDR3 DNA reads TGTGCCACCAGCAGATTTCAAGGGCGGGAGCTGTTTTTT. Translation: CATSRFQGRELFF.